This T cell receptor (beta chain) derives from a study of STAT5B mutations in CD4+ large granular lymphocyte leukemia (dated by TCRdb to 2021 to 2024). About the investigation overall: Among healthy controls, the CDR3 'QG' motif was associated with a particular HLA allele. The TCRbeta repertoires of CD4+ T-cell large granular lymphocyte leukemia patients were compared with the TCRbeta repertoires of healthy blood donors. The purity of purified fractions was confirmed by flow cytometry on FACSCanto II or FACSVerse to exceed 95% among lymphocytes.

Overall study outcomes, separate from this receptor: Data were not HLA-matched; higher clonality in CD4+ versus CD8+ T-LGLL could reflect the relatively small sample size. Each patient's main leukemic clonotypes were private, but about 27% of these clonotypes showed up at low frequency in the non-leukemic repertoires of other patients. CD4-sorted patient repertoires appeared more clonal than healthy CD4+ repertoires, and this difference persisted after removing the putative leukemic clones. TRBV06-family usage was enriched among the top patient clones (8/27) compared with healthy controls (2/35).

This clone was recorded a few times. Its antigen is not yet known. No base-level quality is on record; no much larger clone is a single base apart. The healthy controls were over 30 blood donors, and the buffy coats of these donors were supplied by the Finnish Red Cross blood service. All TCR-sequenced material derived from peripheral blood: patient blood samples and healthy donor buffy coats. Peripheral blood mononuclear cells were isolated by Ficoll-Hypaque gradient centrifugation. CD4+ cells were purified magnetically from the buffy coats of healthy controls. The Gentra Puregene Cell and Tissue kit was used to extract genomic DNA, and a Qubit 2.0 fluorometer was used to measure the amount of genomic DNA. TCRbeta rearrangements were sequenced from genomic DNA using the immunoSEQ assay at survey resolution. Under the source paper's analysis protocol: A lowest detectable productive clonotype frequency of 2.59 x 10-5 was observed in the TCR sequencing data. Only productive TCRbeta rearrangements, meaning sequences that were complete and in-frame, were kept for the analyses. Simpson clonality, calculated in the immunoSEQ Analyzer version 3.0, was used as the measure of sample clonality. Clones were categorized by frequency as very rare, small, medium, large (1-20%) or hyperexpanded (>20%). Generation probabilities were estimated with OLGA 1.2.3, V-gene circos plots were made with VDJtools, specificities were searched in VDJdb, and CDR3 motifs were identified with GLIPH. The immuneACCESS repertoire file appears here via TCRdb, limited to in-frame rearrangements. These files lack a portion of the clones; in checked studies, under half of the deficit traces to unresolved V genes, and the cause of the others is not known. The V and J calls and clone size come from that table; D and trimming were worked out from the DNA. A total of tens of thousands of clones appear in this sample, roughly 76% of them only once. The ten largest clones add up to 3.6% of the sample.

The CDR3 contains 16 residues, cysteine and phenylalanine counted. The sequence is cut down to CDR3 DNA, 48 bases in frame from base 1. The V end loses 0 bases and the J end loses 0 bases, and a stretch of 9 bases separates them. Reading the germline V gene (reference sequence) gives CDR1 LNHNV and CDR2 YYDKDF. The specimen sequenced was CD4+ T cells from blood buffy coats. The V and J genes are TRBV15 and TRBJ1-3, with the D segment identity uncertain. This receptor was obtained from a human donor in good health. Here the CDR3 is given as CATSRDAVNSGNTIYF. The nucleotides are TGTGCCACCAGCAGAGATGCGGTTAACTCTGGAAACACCATATATTTT.